These 22 T cell receptor beta chains originate from one sample sequenced in a study of blood T cell repertoires in COVID-19. The method was immunoSEQ multiplex PCR; TCRdb's version includes in-frame clones alone and lacks a portion of them. The profile shows 330,000 or so clones, approximately 88% of them singletons. Input material: PBMCs or T cells enriched from blood (not recorded which). These receptors all come from a man younger than 45 who had recovered from COVID-19.

The chain has TRBV24-1 and TRBJ1-5; D perhaps matches TRBD1 (5 bases). Germline CDR1 reads KGHDR; CDR2 reads SFDVKD. The CDR3 is 13 residues long. V was pared by 5 bases and J by 4 bases, with 8 bases between. Here the CDR3 reads CATSGQPNQPQHF. CDR3 bases: TGTGCCACCAGTGGACAGCCAAATCAGCCCCAGCATTTT.

The chain combines TRBV27 with TRBJ2-7; TRBD2 matches at 10 bases. The CDR3 consists of 16 residues. V lost 4 bases and J lost 4; bases outside the gene matches: 10. The germline gives CDR1 MNHEY, CDR2 SMNVEV (reference sequence). The CDR3 reads CASSSIKRGGVYEQYF. The CDR3 region has the DNA TGTGCCAGCAGTTCTATCAAGCGGGGGGGCGTTTACGAGCAGTACTTC.

The V gene is TRBV19, the J gene TRBJ2-5; D possibly corresponds to TRBD2 (6 bases). There are 16 residues in the CDR3. The germline CDR1 and CDR2 sequences are LNHDA and SQIVND (reference sequence). Trimming removed 5 bases at V and 1 base at J, with 17 bases between. The CDR3 sequence: CASSGWWGGTQETQYF. The CDR3 DNA is TGTGCCAGTAGTGGGTGGTGGGGAGGAACCCAAGAGACCCAGTACTTC.

The CDR3, as DNA: TGTGCCTGGATCGGGGGGGGTCCTACCTACGAGCAGTACTTC. Protein sequence: CAWIGGGPTYEQYF. The genes are TRBV30 and TRBJ2-7, with TRBD2 identical over 8 bases. V lost 4 bases and J lost 2; bases outside the gene matches: 7. This CDR3 has 14 residues. The germline V gene encodes CDR1 GTSNPN and CDR2 SVGIG (reference sequence).

There are a few counts of this clone. This chain uses TRBV30 with TRBJ2-2, with TRBD1 identical over 10 bases. CDR3 size: 15 residues. The V gene end was trimmed by 4 bases and the J gene end by 4 bases; junction bases not matched to a gene: 6. CDR1 is GTSNPN and CDR2 is SVGIG in the germline V gene (reference sequence). CDR3 sequence reads: CAWMEGTGVTGELFF. CDR3 nucleotide sequence: TGTGCCTGGATGGAAGGGACAGGGGTCACCGGGGAGCTGTTTTTT.

The J gene is TRBJ1-1, the V gene TRBV12-3 or TRBV12-4; D is unresolved. Trimming removed 3 bases at V and 5 bases at J, with 7 bases between. The CDR3 extends over 12 amino acids. The CDR3 loop reads CASSFFGTEAFF. The CDR3 nucleotides are TGTGCCAGCAGTTTTTTCGGTACTGAAGCTTTCTTT.

The V gene is TRBV5-1, the J gene TRBJ2-3, with a weak D call TRBD1 (6 bases). Trimming left V 1 base short and J 2 bases short, with 8 bases between. There are 14 residues in the CDR3. CDR1 SGHRS and CDR2 YFSETQ come from the germline V gene. In DNA, the CDR3 is TGCGCCAGCAGCTTGTTGGGACACACAGATACGCAGTATTTT. Protein sequence: CASSLLGHTDTQYF.

This clone was seen just once. Other DNA sequences in the sample encode the same CDR3. V gene TRBV12-3 or TRBV12-4 combines with J gene TRBJ2-7; D possibly corresponds to TRBD2 (7 bases). Trimming took off 2 bases at V and 3 bases at J, with 8 bases between the two ends. This CDR3 contains 13 residues. CDR3 bases: TGTGCCAGCAGTTTAAGGGGGGGCTACGAGCAGTACTTC. The encoded protein is CASSLRGGYEQYF.

A few counts support this clone. Other DNA variants within this sample encode the same CDR3. The V gene is TRBV27, the J gene TRBJ2-1; 12 bases are shared with TRBD2. This CDR3 is 15 amino acids long. With V trimmed by 3 bases and J by 4 bases, 1 base remained unmatched. Germline-derived CDR1 and CDR2 are MNHEY and SMNVEV (reference sequence). CDR3 region: CASSFLAGGYNEQFF. For the CDR3, the DNA is TGTGCCAGCAGTTTTCTAGCGGGGGGGTACAATGAGCAGTTCTTC.

The genes are TRBV30 and TRBJ1-1; 7 bases align to TRBD1. V was clipped by 6 bases and J by 0 bases; unmatched bases: 7. Per germline, CDR1 GTSNPN and CDR2 SVGIG (reference sequence). This CDR3 spans 14 amino acids. The CDR3: CACDPGQMNTEAFF. CDR3 DNA: TGTGCCTGCGACCCGGGACAGATGAACACTGAAGCTTTCTTT.

This chain joins TRBV18 and TRBJ1-3; TRBD1 agrees at 7 bases. The CDR3 spans 16 residues. V shed 3 bases, J shed 2 bases, and the junction held 7 bases outside the gene matches. Germline CDR1 KGHSH, CDR2 LQKENI. This CDR3 reads CASSPDRTSAGNTIYF. CDR3 nucleotides: TGTGCCAGCTCACCGGACAGGACGTCGGCTGGAAACACCATATATTTT.

The rearrangement uses TRBV6-5 and TRBJ2-5, with TRBD2 matching over 8 bases. The CDR3 contains 15 residues. Germline V gives CDR1 MNHEY, CDR2 SVGAGI. J was trimmed by 8 bases and V by 2 bases; bases with no gene match: 10. The DNA of the CDR3 is TGTGCCAGCAGTTACGGGGCGGGGGGCCTGGTAACCCAGTACTTC. It specifies CASSYGAGGLVTQYF.

The J gene is TRBJ1-2, the V gene TRBV10-1; D uncertain. Trimming left V 0 bases short and J 8 bases short, with 13 bases between. CDR3 size: 14 residues. Germline lookup yields CDR1 WNHNN and CDR2 SYGVQD (reference sequence). CDR3 sequence: CASSESGRKDGYTF. In DNA, the CDR3 is TGCGCCAGCAGTGAGTCGGGGAGAAAGGACGGCTACACCTTC.

CDR3 residues: CASSLTLAGDSYEQYF. CDR3 coding DNA: TGTGCCAGCAGCTTAACACTAGCGGGGGACTCCTACGAGCAGTACTTC. V and J are TRBV7-8 and TRBJ2-7; the match to TRBD2 covers 11 bases. The CDR3 has 16 amino acids. Per germline, CDR1 SGHVS and CDR2 FQNEAQ. V trimming: 2 bases; J trimming: 0 bases; junction bases outside the gene matches: 3.

V gene TRBV28 combines with J gene TRBJ2-7, with a possible D match to TRBD2 (6 bases). The CDR3 sequence is 13 residues long. With 10 bases removed from V and 2 bases from J, the gap between germline ends came to 15 bases. CDR1 and CDR2 from the germline V gene are MDHEN and SYDVKM. CDR3 sequence: CATSPGDPYEQYF. CDR3 sequence (DNA): TGTGCCACCTCACCGGGAGATCCCTACGAGCAGTACTTC.

J is TRBJ2-7 and V is TRBV6-5; 9 bases match TRBD1. The CDR3 totals 13 residues. V trimming: 7 bases; J trimming: 2 bases; junction bases outside the gene matches: 3. Per germline, CDR1 MNHEY and CDR2 SVGAGI. This CDR3 reads CASTGTGTYEQYF. DNA of the CDR3: TGTGCCAGCACCGGGACAGGGACCTACGAGCAGTACTTC.

This chain connects TRBV5-1 to TRBJ2-5, with D unclear. Germline V lookup: CDR1 SGHRS, CDR2 YFSETQ. The germline V and J ends were trimmed by 0 bases and 4 bases, with 7 bases remaining between them. This CDR3 is built from 13 residues. CDR3 nucleotides: TGCGCCAGCAGCTTGGGGCCATTAGAGACCCAGTACTTC. The encoded protein is CASSLGPLETQYF.

The V and J genes are TRBV2 and TRBJ2-7; weak D call: TRBD1 (5 bases). V was pared by 5 bases and J by 1 base, with 9 bases between. This CDR3 contains 13 residues. CDR1 and CDR2 from the germline V gene are SNHLY and FYNNEI. The CDR3 reads CASSWQGSYEQYF. CDR3 DNA: TGTGCCAGCAGTTGGCAGGGATCCTACGAGCAGTACTTC.

This sequence joins TRBV30 and TRBJ2-7; 8 nucleotides agree with TRBD1. This CDR3 is 14 amino acids long. The trim removed 0 bases at V and 7 bases at J, leaving 8 bases unmatched. From germline, CDR1 is GTSNPN and CDR2 SVGIG (reference sequence). Here the CDR3 reads CAWSVLGRGREQYF. CDR3 DNA: TGTGCCTGGAGTGTACTGGGCAGGGGGCGTGAGCAGTACTTC.

V gene TRBV5-1 combines with J gene TRBJ1-3, with 9 bases matching TRBD1. CDR1 and CDR2 from the germline V gene are SGHRS and YFSETQ. J lost 2 bases, V lost 2 bases, and 2 bases had no gene match. CDR3 length: 15 residues. The CDR3 sequence: CASSFTGGAGNTIYF. As DNA, the CDR3 is TGCGCCAGCAGCTTCACAGGGGGCGCTGGAAACACCATATATTTT.

The chain has TRBV6-6 and TRBJ1-5; the match to TRBD1 covers 11 bases. The V segment lost 5 bases and the J segment 7 bases; nucleotides outside the gene matches: 13. Germline CDR1 MNHNY, CDR2 SVGAGI (reference sequence). This CDR3 has 17 amino acids. CDR3: CASSRYPRGQGGQPQHF. In nucleotides, the CDR3 is TGTGCCAGCAGTCGTTACCCTCGGGGACAGGGGGGACAGCCCCAGCATTTT.

The table lists this clone with a count of one. V gene TRBV28 combines with J gene TRBJ1-2; 8 positions match TRBD1. The CDR3 has 16 amino acids. J lost 7 bases, V lost 3 bases, and 13 bases had no gene match. CDR1 and CDR2 (germline): MDHEN, SYDVKM. The CDR3, as DNA: TGTGCCAGCAGTTTTCGTAATACAGACAGGGGCCCTGGCTACACCTTC. It translates to CASSFRNTDRGPGYTF.